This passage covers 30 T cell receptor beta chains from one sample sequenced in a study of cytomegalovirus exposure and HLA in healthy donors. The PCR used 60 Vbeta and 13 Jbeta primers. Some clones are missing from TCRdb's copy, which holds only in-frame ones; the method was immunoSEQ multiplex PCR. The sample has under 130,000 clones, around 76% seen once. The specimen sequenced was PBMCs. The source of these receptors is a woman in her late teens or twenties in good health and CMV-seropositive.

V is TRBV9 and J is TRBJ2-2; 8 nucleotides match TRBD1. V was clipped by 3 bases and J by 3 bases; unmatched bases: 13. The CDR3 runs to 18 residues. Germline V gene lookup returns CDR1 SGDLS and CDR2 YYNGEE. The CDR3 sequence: CASSARDRPPRDTGELFF. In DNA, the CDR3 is TGTGCCAGCAGCGCCCGGGACAGGCCGCCTCGGGACACCGGGGAGCTGTTTTTT.

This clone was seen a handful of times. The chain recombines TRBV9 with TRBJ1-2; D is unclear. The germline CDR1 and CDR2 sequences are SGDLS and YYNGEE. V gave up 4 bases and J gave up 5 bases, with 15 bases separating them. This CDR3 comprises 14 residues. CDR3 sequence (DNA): TGTGCCAGCAGCCCCACGGTAGACTCGTATGGCTACACCTTC. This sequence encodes CASSPTVDSYGYTF.

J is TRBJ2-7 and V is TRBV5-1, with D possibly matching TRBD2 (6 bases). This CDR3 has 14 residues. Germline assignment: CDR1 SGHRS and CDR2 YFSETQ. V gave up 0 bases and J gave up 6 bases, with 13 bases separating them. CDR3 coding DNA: TGCGCCAGCAGCTTGGCCGGGGGTATCGGCGAGCAGTACTTC. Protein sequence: CASSLAGGIGEQYF.

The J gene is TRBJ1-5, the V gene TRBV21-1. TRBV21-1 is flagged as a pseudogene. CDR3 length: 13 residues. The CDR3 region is CVRVGGSDQPQHF. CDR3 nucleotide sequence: TGTGTACGTGTGGGGGGTAGTGATCAGCCCCAGCATTTT.

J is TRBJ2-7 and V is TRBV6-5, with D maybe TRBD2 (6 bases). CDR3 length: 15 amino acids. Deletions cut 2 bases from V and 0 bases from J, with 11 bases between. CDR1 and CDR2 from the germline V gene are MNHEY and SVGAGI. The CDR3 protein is CASSYGTLGSYEQYF. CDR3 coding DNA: TGTGCCAGCAGTTACGGGACTCTTGGCTCCTACGAGCAGTACTTC.

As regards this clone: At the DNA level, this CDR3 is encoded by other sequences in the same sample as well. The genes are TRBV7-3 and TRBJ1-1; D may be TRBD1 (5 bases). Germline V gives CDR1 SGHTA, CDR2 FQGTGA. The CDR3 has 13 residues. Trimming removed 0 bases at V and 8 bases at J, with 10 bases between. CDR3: CASSLTGQTEAFF. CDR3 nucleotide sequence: TGTGCCAGCAGCTTAACGGGGCAGACAGAAGCTTTCTTT.

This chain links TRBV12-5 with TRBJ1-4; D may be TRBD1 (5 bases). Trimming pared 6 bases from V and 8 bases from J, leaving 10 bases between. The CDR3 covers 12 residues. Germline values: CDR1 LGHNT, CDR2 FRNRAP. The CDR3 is CASGFRGEKLFF. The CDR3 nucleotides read TGTGCTAGTGGCTTTCGGGGGGAAAAACTGTTTTTT.

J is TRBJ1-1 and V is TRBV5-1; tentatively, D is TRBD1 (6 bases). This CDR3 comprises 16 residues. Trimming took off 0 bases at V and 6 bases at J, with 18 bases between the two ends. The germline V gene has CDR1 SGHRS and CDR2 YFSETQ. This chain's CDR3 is CASSLEATGNGAEAFF. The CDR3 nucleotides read TGCGCCAGCAGCTTGGAGGCCACAGGGAACGGAGCTGAAGCTTTCTTT.

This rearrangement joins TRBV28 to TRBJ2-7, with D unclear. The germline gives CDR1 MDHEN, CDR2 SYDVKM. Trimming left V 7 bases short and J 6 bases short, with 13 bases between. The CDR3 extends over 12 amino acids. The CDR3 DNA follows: TGTGCCAGCACAGGCACTCGGCTCGAGCAGTACTTC. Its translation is CASTGTRLEQYF. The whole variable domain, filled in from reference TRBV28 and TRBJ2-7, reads DVKVTQSSRYLVKRTGEKVFLECVQDMDHENMFWYRQDPGLGLRLIYFSYDVKMKEKGDIPEGYSVSREKKERFSLILESASTNQTSMYLCASTGTRLEQYFGPGTRLTVT.

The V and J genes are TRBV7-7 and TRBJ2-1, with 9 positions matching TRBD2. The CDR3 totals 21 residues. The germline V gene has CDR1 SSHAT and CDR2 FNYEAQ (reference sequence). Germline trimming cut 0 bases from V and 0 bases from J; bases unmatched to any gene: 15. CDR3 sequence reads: CASSLAPVGASGASSYNEQFF. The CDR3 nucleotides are TGTGCCAGCAGCTTAGCGCCGGTGGGGGCTAGCGGGGCGTCCTCCTACAATGAGCAGTTCTTC.

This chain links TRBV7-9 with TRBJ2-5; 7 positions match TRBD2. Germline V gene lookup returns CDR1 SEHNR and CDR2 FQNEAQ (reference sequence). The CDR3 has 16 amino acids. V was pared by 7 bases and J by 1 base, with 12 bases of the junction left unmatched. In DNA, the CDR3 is TGTGCCAGCATTTATGCCGGGAGGACGATCCAAGAGACCCAGTACTTC. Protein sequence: CASIYAGRTIQETQYF.

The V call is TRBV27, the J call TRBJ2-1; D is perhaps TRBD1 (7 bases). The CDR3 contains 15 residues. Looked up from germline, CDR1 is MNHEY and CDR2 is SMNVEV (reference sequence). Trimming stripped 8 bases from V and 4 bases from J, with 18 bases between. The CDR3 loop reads CASPGVAGQYNEQFF. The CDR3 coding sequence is TGTGCCAGCCCAGGAGTGGCGGGACAGTACAATGAGCAGTTCTTC.

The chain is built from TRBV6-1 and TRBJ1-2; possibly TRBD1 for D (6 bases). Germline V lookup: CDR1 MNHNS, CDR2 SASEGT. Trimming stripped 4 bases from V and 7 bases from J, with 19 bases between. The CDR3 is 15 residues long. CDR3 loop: CASSARSITGCGYTF. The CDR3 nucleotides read TGTGCCAGCAGTGCCCGCTCAATCACAGGGTGTGGCTACACCTTC.

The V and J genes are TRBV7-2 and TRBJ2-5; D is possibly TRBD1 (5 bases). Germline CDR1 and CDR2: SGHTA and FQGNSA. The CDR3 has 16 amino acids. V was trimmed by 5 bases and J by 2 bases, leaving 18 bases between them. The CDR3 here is CASSPSRVTAQETQYF. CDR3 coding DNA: TGTGCCAGCAGCCCCTCCCGCGTGACAGCTCAAGAGACCCAGTACTTC.

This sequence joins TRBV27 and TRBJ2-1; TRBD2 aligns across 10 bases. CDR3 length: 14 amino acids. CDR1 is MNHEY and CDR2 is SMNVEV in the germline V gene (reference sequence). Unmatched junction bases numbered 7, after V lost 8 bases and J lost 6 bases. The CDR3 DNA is TGTGCCAGCTCATTACTAGCGGGGATCAATGAGCAGTTCTTC. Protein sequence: CASSLLAGINEQFF.

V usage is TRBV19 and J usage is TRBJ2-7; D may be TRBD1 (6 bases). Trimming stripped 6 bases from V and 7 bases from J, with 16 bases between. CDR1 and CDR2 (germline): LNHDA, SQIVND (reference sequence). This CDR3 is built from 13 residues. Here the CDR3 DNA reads TGTGCCAGTAGCAGGTCAGGGGAGTGGGAGCAGTACTTC. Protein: CASSRSGEWEQYF.

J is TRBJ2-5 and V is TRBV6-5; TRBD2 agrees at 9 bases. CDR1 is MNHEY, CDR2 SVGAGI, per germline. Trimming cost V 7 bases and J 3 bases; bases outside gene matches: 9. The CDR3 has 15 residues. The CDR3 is CASNQLAGAEETQYF. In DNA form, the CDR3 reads TGTGCCAGCAACCAATTAGCGGGGGCGGAAGAGACCCAGTACTTC.

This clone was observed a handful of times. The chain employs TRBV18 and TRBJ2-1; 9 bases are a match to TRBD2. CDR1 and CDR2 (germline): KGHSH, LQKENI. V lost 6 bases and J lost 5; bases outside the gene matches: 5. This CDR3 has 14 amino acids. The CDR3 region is CASSAGLANNEQFF. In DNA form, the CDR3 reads TGTGCCAGCTCCGCCGGACTAGCGAACAATGAGCAGTTCTTC.

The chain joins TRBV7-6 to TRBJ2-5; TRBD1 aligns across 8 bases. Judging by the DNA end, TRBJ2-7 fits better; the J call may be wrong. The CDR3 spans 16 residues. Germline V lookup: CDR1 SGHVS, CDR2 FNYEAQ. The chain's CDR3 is CASSTETGGNSYEQYF. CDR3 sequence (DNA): TGTGCCAGCAGCACCGAAACAGGGGGAAACTCCTACGAGCAGTACTTC.

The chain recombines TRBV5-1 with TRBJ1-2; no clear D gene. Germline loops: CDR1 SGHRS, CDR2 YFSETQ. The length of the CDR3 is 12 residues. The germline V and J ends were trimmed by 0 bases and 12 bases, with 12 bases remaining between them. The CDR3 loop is CASSLGGADHTF. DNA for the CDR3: TGCGCCAGCAGCTTGGGCGGCGCGGATCACACCTTC. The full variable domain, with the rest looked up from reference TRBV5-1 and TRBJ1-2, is KAGVTQTPRYLIKTRGQQVTLSCSPISGHRSVSWYQQTPGQGLQFLFEYFSETQRNKGNFPGRFSGRQFSNSRSEMNVSTLELGDSALYLCASSLGGADHTFGSGTRLTVV.

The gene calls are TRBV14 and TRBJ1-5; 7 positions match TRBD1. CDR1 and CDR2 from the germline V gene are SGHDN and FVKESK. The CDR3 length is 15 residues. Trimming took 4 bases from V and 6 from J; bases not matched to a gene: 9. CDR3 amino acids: CASSLPTTGAQPQHF. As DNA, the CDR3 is TGTGCCAGCAGCCTCCCGACCACAGGGGCTCAGCCCCAGCATTTT.

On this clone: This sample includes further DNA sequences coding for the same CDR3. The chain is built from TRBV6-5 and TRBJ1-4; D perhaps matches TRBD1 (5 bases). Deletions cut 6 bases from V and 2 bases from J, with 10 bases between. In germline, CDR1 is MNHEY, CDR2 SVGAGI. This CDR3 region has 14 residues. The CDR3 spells CASSNRRTNEKLFF. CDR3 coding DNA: TGTGCCAGCAGCAACAGGCGGACTAATGAAAAACTGTTTTTT.

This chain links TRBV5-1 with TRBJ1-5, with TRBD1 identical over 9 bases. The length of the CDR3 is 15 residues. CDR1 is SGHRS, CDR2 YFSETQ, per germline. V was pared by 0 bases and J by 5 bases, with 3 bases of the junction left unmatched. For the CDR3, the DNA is TGCGCCAGCAGCTTGGTGGGGGACAGGGATCAGCCCCAGCATTTT. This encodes CASSLVGDRDQPQHF.

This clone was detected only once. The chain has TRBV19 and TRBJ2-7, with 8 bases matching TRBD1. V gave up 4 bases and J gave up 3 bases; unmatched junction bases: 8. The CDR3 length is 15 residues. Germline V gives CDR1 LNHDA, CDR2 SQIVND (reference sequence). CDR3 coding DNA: TGTGCCAGTAGTAGCACCGGACAGGGTTACTACGAGCAGTACTTC. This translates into CASSSTGQGYYEQYF. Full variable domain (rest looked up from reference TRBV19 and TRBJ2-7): DGGITQSPKYLFRKEGQNVTLSCEQNLNHDAMYWYRQDPGQGLRLIYYSQIVNDFQKGDIAEGYSVSREKKESFPLTVTSAQKNPTAFYLCASSSTGQGYYEQYFGPGTRLTVT.

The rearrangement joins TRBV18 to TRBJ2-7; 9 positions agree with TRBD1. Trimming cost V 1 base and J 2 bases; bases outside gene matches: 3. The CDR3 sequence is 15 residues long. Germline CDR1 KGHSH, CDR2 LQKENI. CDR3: CASSPQGTGPYEQYF. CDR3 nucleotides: TGTGCCAGCTCACCACAGGGGACAGGGCCCTACGAGCAGTACTTC. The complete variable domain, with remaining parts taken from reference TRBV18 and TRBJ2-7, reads NAGVMQNPRHLVRRRGQEARLRCSPMKGHSHVYWYRQLPEEGLKFMVYLQKENIIDESGMPKERFSAEFPKEGPSILRIQQVVRGDSAAYFCASSPQGTGPYEQYFGPGTRLTVT.

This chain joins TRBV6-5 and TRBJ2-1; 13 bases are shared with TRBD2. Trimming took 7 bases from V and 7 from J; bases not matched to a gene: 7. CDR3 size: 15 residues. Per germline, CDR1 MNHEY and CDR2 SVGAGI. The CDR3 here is CASTSVGLAGNEQFF. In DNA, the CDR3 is TGTGCCAGCACCTCAGTGGGACTAGCGGGGAATGAGCAGTTCTTC.

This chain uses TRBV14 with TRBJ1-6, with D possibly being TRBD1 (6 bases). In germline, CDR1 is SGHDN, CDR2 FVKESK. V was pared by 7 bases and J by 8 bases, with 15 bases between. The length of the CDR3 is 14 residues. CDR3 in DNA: TGTGCCAGCAAACCACAGGGTTTTGATTCACCCCTCCACTTT. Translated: CASKPQGFDSPLHF.

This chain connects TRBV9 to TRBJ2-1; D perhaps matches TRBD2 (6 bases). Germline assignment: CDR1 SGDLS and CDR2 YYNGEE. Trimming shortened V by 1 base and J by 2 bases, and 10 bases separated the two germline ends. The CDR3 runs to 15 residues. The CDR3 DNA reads TGTGCCAGCAGCGTACGACTAGACGCCTACAATGAGCAGTTCTTC. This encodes CASSVRLDAYNEQFF.

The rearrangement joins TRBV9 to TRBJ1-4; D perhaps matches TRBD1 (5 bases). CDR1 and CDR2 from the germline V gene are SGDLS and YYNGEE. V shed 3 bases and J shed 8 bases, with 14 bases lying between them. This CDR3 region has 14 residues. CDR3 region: CASSAGGGQEKLFF. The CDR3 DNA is TGTGCCAGCAGCGCCGGGGGAGGGCAAGAAAAACTGTTTTTT. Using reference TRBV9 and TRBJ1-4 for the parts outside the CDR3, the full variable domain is DSGVTQTPKHLITATGQRVTLRCSPRSGDLSVYWYQQSLDQGLQFLIQYYNGEERAKGNILERFSAQQFPDLHSELNLSSLELGDSALYFCASSAGGGQEKLFFGSGTQLSVL.

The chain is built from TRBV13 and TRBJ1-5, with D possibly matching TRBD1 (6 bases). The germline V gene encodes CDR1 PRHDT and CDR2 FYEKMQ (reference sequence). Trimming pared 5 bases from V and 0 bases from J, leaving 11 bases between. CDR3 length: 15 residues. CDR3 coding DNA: TGTGCCAGCAGCGTACAGGGAGATAGCAATCAGCCCCAGCATTTT. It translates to CASSVQGDSNQPQHF.